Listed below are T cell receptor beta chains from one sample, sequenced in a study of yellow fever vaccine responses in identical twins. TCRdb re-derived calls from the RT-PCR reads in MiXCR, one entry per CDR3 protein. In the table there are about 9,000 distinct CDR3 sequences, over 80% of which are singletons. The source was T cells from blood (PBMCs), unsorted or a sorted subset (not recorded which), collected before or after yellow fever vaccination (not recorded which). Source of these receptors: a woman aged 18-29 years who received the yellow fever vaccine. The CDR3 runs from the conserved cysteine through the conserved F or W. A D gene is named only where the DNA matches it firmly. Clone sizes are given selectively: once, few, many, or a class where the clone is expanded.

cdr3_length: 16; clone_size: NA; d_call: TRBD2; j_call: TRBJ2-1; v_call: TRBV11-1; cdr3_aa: CASSAAGGRDHNEQFF; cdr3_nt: TGTGCCAGCAGCGCCGCGGGCGGGAGGGACCACAATGAGCAGTTCTTC
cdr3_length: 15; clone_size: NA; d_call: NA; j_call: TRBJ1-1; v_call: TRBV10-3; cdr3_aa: CAISAGVGGATEAFF; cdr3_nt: TGTGCCATCAGTGCCGGTGTCGGGGGGGCTACTGAAGCTTTCTTT
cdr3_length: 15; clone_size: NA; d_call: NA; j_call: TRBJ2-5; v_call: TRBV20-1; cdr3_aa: CSARDEAGYQETQYF; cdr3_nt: TGCAGTGCTAGAGATGAGGCAGGGTACCAAGAGACCCAGTACTTC
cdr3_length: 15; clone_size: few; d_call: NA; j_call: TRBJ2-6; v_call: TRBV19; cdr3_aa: CASSSPGVGANVLTF; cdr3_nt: TGTGCCAGTAGTTCGCCGGGAGTTGGGGCCAACGTCCTGACTTTC
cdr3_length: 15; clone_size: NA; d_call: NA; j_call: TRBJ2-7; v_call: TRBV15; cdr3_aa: CATSRDIVSSYEQYF; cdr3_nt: TGTGCCACCAGCAGAGATATAGTGAGCTCCTACGAGCAGTACTTC
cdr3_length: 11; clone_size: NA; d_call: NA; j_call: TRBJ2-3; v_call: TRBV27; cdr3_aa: CASRDTDTQYF; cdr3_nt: TGTGCCAGCAGAGACACAGATACGCAGTATTTT
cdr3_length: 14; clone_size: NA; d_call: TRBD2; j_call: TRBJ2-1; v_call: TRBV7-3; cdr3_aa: CASSLVAGNNEQFF; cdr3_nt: TGTGCCAGCAGCTTGGTAGCGGGAAACAATGAGCAGTTCTTC
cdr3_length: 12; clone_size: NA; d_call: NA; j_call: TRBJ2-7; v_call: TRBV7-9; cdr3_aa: CASNGQTGEQYF; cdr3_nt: TGTGCCAGCAACGGACAGACTGGTGAGCAGTACTTC
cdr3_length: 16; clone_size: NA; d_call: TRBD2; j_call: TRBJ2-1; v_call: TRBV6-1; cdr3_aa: CASSEKTSGIYNEQFF; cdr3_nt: TGTGCCAGCAGTGAAAAGACTAGCGGGATTTACAATGAGCAGTTCTTC
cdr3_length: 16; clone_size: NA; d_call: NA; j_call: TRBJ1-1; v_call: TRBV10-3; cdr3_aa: CAISEGVRQSNTEAFF; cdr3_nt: TGTGCCATCAGTGAGGGAGTTCGGCAGTCGAACACTGAAGCTTTCTTT
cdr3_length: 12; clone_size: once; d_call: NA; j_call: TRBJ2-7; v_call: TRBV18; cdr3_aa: CASSPERYEQYF; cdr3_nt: TGTGCCAGCTCACCAGAACGCTACGAGCAGTACTTC
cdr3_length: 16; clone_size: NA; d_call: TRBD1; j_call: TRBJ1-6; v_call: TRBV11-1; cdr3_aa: CASSSPGTENNSPLHF; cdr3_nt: TGTGCCAGCAGCTCCCCCGGGACAGAGAATAATTCACCCCTCCACTTT
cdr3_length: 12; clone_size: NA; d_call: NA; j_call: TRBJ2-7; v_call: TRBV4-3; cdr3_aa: CASRAALGEQYF; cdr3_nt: TGCGCCAGCCGTGCAGCTCTGGGCGAGCAGTACTTC
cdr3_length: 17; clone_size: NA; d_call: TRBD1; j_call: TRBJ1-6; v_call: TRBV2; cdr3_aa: CASSSRQGSSYNSPLHF; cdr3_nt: TGTGCCAGCAGTTCTCGACAGGGCAGCTCCTATAATTCACCCCTCCACTTT
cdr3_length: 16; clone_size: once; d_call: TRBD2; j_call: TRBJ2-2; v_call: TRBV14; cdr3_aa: CASSPGLAVNTGELFF; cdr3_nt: TGTGCCAGCAGCCCGGGACTAGCGGTAAACACCGGGGAGCTGTTTTTT